Below, one TCR beta chain is given with its context. The CDR3 loop spans 17 amino acids. Germline loops: CDR1 MNHNY, CDR2 SVGAGI (reference sequence). With V trimmed by 5 bases and J by 4 bases, 6 bases remained unmatched. Authors' data handling: For nucleated cells, counts were estimated from reference gene primer amplification. Data came from immunoSEQ multiplex PCR; TCRdb stores just in-frame clones and leaves some out. That table supplies the V and J calls and clone size; D and trimming were determined from the DNA. The sample shows about 100,000 clones, more than 85% of them seen only once. This sample was taken from a study of blood T cell repertoires in COVID-19. Study-wide background: In each case, the material was cDNA or gDNA derived from T cells, B-cell-depleted T cells, or PBMCs.

Sequenced input: peripheral blood. This chain joins TRBV6-6 and TRBJ2-3; 16 nucleotides match TRBD2. This receptor was obtained from a man aged 25-45 years in a cohort sampled during active COVID-19. The CDR3 region is CASSPRGTSGGADTQYF. CDR3 bases: TGTGCCAGCAGTCCCCGAGGGACTAGCGGGGGGGCAGATACGCAGTATTTT.